These T cell receptor beta chains were read from a single sample in a study of blood T cell repertoires in COVID-19. Repertoires were generated with immunoSEQ multiplex PCR, while TCRdb's copy carries only in-frame clones and drops some. Altogether about 120,000 clones are present, roughly four fifths being singletons, with the ten largest covering roughly an eighth. Sequenced material: peripheral blood. These receptors all stem from a human donor in a cohort sampled during active COVID-19. CDR3s include the opening cysteine and the closing phenylalanine or tryptophan. The D gene is left open where the match is weak. Expanded clones are given a class, and other clones once, few, many or no size at all.

j_call: TRBJ2-5; v_call: TRBV24-1; clone_size: -; d_call: -; cdr3_nt: TGTGCCACCGAGGGGGACCAAGAGACCCAGTACTTC; cdr3_aa: CATEGDQETQYF
j_call: TRBJ2-3; v_call: TRBV11-3; clone_size: -; d_call: TRBD2; cdr3_nt: TGTGCCAGCAGCCCAGCAGGACTAGGCACAGATACGCAGTATTTT; cdr3_aa: CASSPAGLGTDTQYF
j_call: TRBJ2-7; v_call: TRBV24-1; clone_size: -; d_call: TRBD1; cdr3_nt: TGTGCCACCAGTGATTCCTCCGGGACAGGGGCCCACGAGCAGTACTTC; cdr3_aa: CATSDSSGTGAHEQYF
j_call: TRBJ2-7; v_call: TRBV6-6; clone_size: -; d_call: TRBD2; cdr3_nt: TGTGCCAGCAGTGATAGCGGGTCCTCCTACGAGCAGTACTTC; cdr3_aa: CASSDSGSSYEQYF
j_call: TRBJ2-7; v_call: TRBV7-2; clone_size: -; d_call: -; cdr3_nt: TGTGCCAGCAGCCTGACTAATACCTACGAGCAGTACTTC; cdr3_aa: CASSLTNTYEQYF
j_call: TRBJ1-1; v_call: TRBV5-1; clone_size: -; d_call: TRBD1; cdr3_nt: TGCGCCAGCAGCACCCAGGGGGTTCGGACTGAAGCTTTCTTT; cdr3_aa: CASSTQGVRTEAFF
j_call: TRBJ2-2; v_call: TRBV9; clone_size: -; d_call: -; cdr3_nt: TGTGCCAGCAGCGTAGGGGGAGGACAGGCGGGGACCGGGGAGCTGTTTTTT; cdr3_aa: CASSVGGGQAGTGELFF
j_call: TRBJ2-7; v_call: TRBV5-1; clone_size: -; d_call: -; cdr3_nt: TGCGCCAGCAGCTTGAATCAGCCCGGGGGTAGCTCCTACGAGCAGTACTTC; cdr3_aa: CASSLNQPGGSSYEQYF
j_call: TRBJ1-1; v_call: TRBV23-1; clone_size: -; d_call: -; cdr3_nt: TGCGCCAGCAGTCAGCCCAGGGGTAGATCCATGAACACTGAAGCTTTCTTT; cdr3_aa: CASSQPRGRSMNTEAFF
j_call: TRBJ2-5; v_call: TRBV7-2; clone_size: -; d_call: TRBD1; cdr3_nt: TGTGCCAGCTCAGAGGGGGCATATGGGGGAGAGACCCAGTACTTC; cdr3_aa: CASSEGAYGGETQYF
j_call: TRBJ2-2; v_call: TRBV5-4; clone_size: -; d_call: TRBD2; cdr3_nt: TGTGCCAGCAGCTTGTTAGCGGGGACCACCGGGGAGCTGTTTTTT; cdr3_aa: CASSLLAGTTGELFF
j_call: TRBJ1-5; v_call: TRBV4-1; clone_size: -; d_call: TRBD1; cdr3_nt: TGCGCCAGCAGCCAAGGGGGCAGGGGGAATCAGCCCCAGCATTTT; cdr3_aa: CASSQGGRGNQPQHF
j_call: TRBJ2-2; v_call: TRBV7-9; clone_size: -; d_call: TRBD2; cdr3_nt: TGCGGAACCGGGGGGGACGGCACCGGGGAGCTGTTTTTT; cdr3_aa: CGTGGDGTGELFF
j_call: TRBJ1-6; v_call: TRBV19; clone_size: -; d_call: -; cdr3_nt: TGTGCCAGTAGTCAAAAATCTCAGGCAAATTCACCCCTCCACTTT; cdr3_aa: CASSQKSQANSPLHF
j_call: TRBJ1-5; v_call: TRBV19; clone_size: few; d_call: -; cdr3_nt: TGTGCCAGTAGTACTCCGACAGGTGTGCCCCAGCATTTT; cdr3_aa: CASSTPTGVPQHF
j_call: TRBJ2-3; v_call: TRBV1; clone_size: -; d_call: -; cdr3_nt: TGCACCAGCAGCCAAGGGCCGGGTCCCCGGAGGGAGACGCAGTATTTT; cdr3_aa: CTSSQGPGPRRETQYF
j_call: TRBJ2-5; v_call: TRBV4-1; clone_size: -; d_call: -; cdr3_nt: TGCGCCAGCAGCCAAGACTGGGGCCGGGACACAGGGTTCCAAGAGACCCAGTACTTC; cdr3_aa: CASSQDWGRDTGFQETQYF
j_call: TRBJ1-4; v_call: TRBV7-9; clone_size: -; d_call: TRBD1; cdr3_nt: TGTGCCAGCAGCCGGACAGGGGCATGGGAAAAACTGTTTTTT; cdr3_aa: CASSRTGAWEKLFF
j_call: TRBJ2-7; v_call: TRBV5-1; clone_size: -; d_call: TRBD1; cdr3_nt: TGCGCCAGCAGCTTGGCACAGGGGACAGACTACGAGCAGTACTTC; cdr3_aa: CASSLAQGTDYEQYF
j_call: TRBJ1-6; v_call: TRBV19; clone_size: -; d_call: -; cdr3_nt: TGTGCCAGTAGTATAGATCTAAATAATTCACCCCTCCACTTT; cdr3_aa: CASSIDLNNSPLHF
j_call: TRBJ2-3; v_call: TRBV6-5; clone_size: -; d_call: -; cdr3_nt: TGTGCCAGCAGTTACTCTCCTAGCGGCACAGATACGCAGTATTTT; cdr3_aa: CASSYSPSGTDTQYF
j_call: TRBJ2-7; v_call: TRBV20-1; clone_size: once; d_call: TRBD1; cdr3_nt: TGCAGTGCCCCACAGGGGCTCGAGCAGTACTTC; cdr3_aa: CSAPQGLEQYF
j_call: TRBJ2-7; v_call: TRBV10-2; clone_size: -; d_call: TRBD2; cdr3_nt: TGCGCCAGCAGTGACCCGGGACTACAAAGCTCCTACGAGCAGTACTTC; cdr3_aa: CASSDPGLQSSYEQYF
j_call: TRBJ2-1; v_call: TRBV19; clone_size: -; d_call: TRBD1; cdr3_nt: TGTGCCAGTAGTAGGGACAGGGGATATGAGCAGTTCTTC; cdr3_aa: CASSRDRGYEQFF
j_call: TRBJ2-3; v_call: TRBV19; clone_size: once; d_call: TRBD1; cdr3_nt: TGTGCCACCCGACAGGGTTCAGCAGATACGCAGTATTTT; cdr3_aa: CATRQGSADTQYF
j_call: TRBJ2-2; v_call: TRBV29-1; clone_size: -; d_call: -; cdr3_nt: TGCAGCGTTGTGGGGCGGGGAACGAACACCGGGGAGCTGTTTTTT; cdr3_aa: CSVVGRGTNTGELFF
j_call: TRBJ2-2; v_call: TRBV7-9; clone_size: -; d_call: -; cdr3_nt: TGTGCCAGCAGCCCGGCCTCTGCAGGCGGGGAGCTGTTTTTT; cdr3_aa: CASSPASAGGELFF
j_call: TRBJ2-5; v_call: TRBV11-3; clone_size: -; d_call: TRBD1; cdr3_nt: TGTGCCAGCAGCTTAGGCCGCCGGGACAGGGGCCCCGAGACCCAGTACTTC; cdr3_aa: CASSLGRRDRGPETQYF
j_call: TRBJ2-7; v_call: TRBV6-1; clone_size: -; d_call: TRBD1; cdr3_nt: TGTGCCAGCAGTGACAGACAGGGGGCGCTTACCGAGCAGTACTTC; cdr3_aa: CASSDRQGALTEQYF
j_call: TRBJ1-6; v_call: TRBV5-1; clone_size: -; d_call: -; cdr3_nt: TGCGCCAGCAGCTTGGAGACACGTAATTCACCCCTCCACTTT; cdr3_aa: CASSLETRNSPLHF
j_call: TRBJ2-7; v_call: TRBV19; clone_size: -; d_call: -; cdr3_nt: TGTGCCAGTAGTCCCGAGCCCGGGTCCTCCTACGAGCAGTACTTC; cdr3_aa: CASSPEPGSSYEQYF
j_call: TRBJ2-7; v_call: TRBV7-2; clone_size: -; d_call: TRBD2; cdr3_nt: TGTGCCAGCAGCTCACTTAGCGGGGGCCTATCCTACGAGCAGTACTTC; cdr3_aa: CASSSLSGGLSYEQYF
j_call: TRBJ2-3; v_call: TRBV19; clone_size: -; d_call: TRBD1; cdr3_nt: TGTGCCAGTAGTCAACAACAGGGGGCCCCAGATACGCAGTATTTT; cdr3_aa: CASSQQQGAPDTQYF
j_call: TRBJ2-2; v_call: TRBV15; clone_size: -; d_call: -; cdr3_nt: TGTGCCACCAGCAGAGAAGGGGTCGGAACCGGGGAGCTGTTTTTT; cdr3_aa: CATSREGVGTGELFF
j_call: TRBJ1-1; v_call: TRBV5-1; clone_size: -; d_call: TRBD1; cdr3_nt: TGCGCCAGCAGCTTTTTTGCGCCGACAGGGGGGAACACTGAAGCTTTCTTT; cdr3_aa: CASSFFAPTGGNTEAFF
j_call: TRBJ1-3; v_call: TRBV5-1; clone_size: -; d_call: -; cdr3_nt: TGCGCCAGCAGCTACGGGGATAGCTCTGGAAACACCATATATTTT; cdr3_aa: CASSYGDSSGNTIYF
j_call: TRBJ2-5; v_call: TRBV7-7; clone_size: -; d_call: -; cdr3_nt: TGTGCTAGCAGCTCAGACAGTGTAGAGACCCAGTACTTC; cdr3_aa: CASSSDSVETQYF
j_call: TRBJ2-1; v_call: TRBV28; clone_size: -; d_call: TRBD1; cdr3_nt: TGTGCCAGCAGAGGTTCGGACAGGGCCCCCTACAATGAGCAGTTCTTC; cdr3_aa: CASRGSDRAPYNEQFF
j_call: TRBJ1-5; v_call: TRBV19; clone_size: -; d_call: TRBD1; cdr3_nt: TGTGCCAGTAGTATAAAGGGGGCCGGGGGTCAGCCCCAGCATTTT; cdr3_aa: CASSIKGAGGQPQHF
j_call: TRBJ1-4; v_call: TRBV28; clone_size: -; d_call: TRBD1; cdr3_nt: TGTGCCAGCAAGGGGGCCGCAGGGTGGGATGAAAAACTGTTTTTT; cdr3_aa: CASKGAAGWDEKLFF
j_call: TRBJ2-5; v_call: TRBV5-1; clone_size: -; d_call: TRBD2; cdr3_nt: TGCGCCAGCAGGACCGCGACTAGCGCACCAGAGACCCAGTACTTC; cdr3_aa: CASRTATSAPETQYF
j_call: TRBJ1-1; v_call: TRBV7-9; clone_size: few; d_call: TRBD1; cdr3_nt: TGTGCCAGCAGCTTAGAGGGACAGGGCCTTGAAGCTTTCTTT; cdr3_aa: CASSLEGQGLEAFF
j_call: TRBJ1-6; v_call: TRBV28; clone_size: -; d_call: -; cdr3_nt: TGTGCCAGCAGTTCTCTGACAGGCTTTATGACCTCCTATAATTCACCCCTCCACTTT; cdr3_aa: CASSSLTGFMTSYNSPLHF
j_call: TRBJ2-3; v_call: TRBV29-1; clone_size: -; d_call: -; cdr3_nt: TGCAGCGTCCTCCTTGCCACGCCGACTGCCACAGATACGCAGTATTTT; cdr3_aa: CSVLLATPTATDTQYF
j_call: TRBJ2-1; v_call: TRBV2; clone_size: -; d_call: -; cdr3_nt: TGTGCCAGCTCTCGAGCCTCCTTACTGAATGAGCAGTTCTTC; cdr3_aa: CASSRASLLNEQFF
j_call: TRBJ2-7; v_call: TRBV6-5; clone_size: -; d_call: -; cdr3_nt: TGTGCCAGCAGTCCGTGGCAGTCTTCCTACGAGCAGTACTTC; cdr3_aa: CASSPWQSSYEQYF
j_call: TRBJ2-3; v_call: TRBV7-7; clone_size: -; d_call: TRBD2; cdr3_nt: TGTGCCAGCAGCTTAGGGGGGACTAGCGGGGGCACAGATACGCAGTATTTT; cdr3_aa: CASSLGGTSGGTDTQYF
j_call: TRBJ1-1; v_call: TRBV14; clone_size: -; d_call: -; cdr3_nt: TGTGCCAGCAGCCAATTGGGGGGGTTCGGGCATCTGAACACTGAAGCTTTCTTT; cdr3_aa: CASSQLGGFGHLNTEAFF
j_call: TRBJ1-1; v_call: TRBV6-5; clone_size: -; d_call: TRBD1; cdr3_nt: TGTGCCAGCAGTTTCCGTGGACAGGGCCACACTGAAGCTTTCTTT; cdr3_aa: CASSFRGQGHTEAFF
j_call: TRBJ1-3; v_call: TRBV7-9; clone_size: -; d_call: -; cdr3_nt: TGTGCCAGCAGCTTACAGTCCACCATATATTTT; cdr3_aa: CASSLQSTIYF
j_call: TRBJ1-5; v_call: TRBV6-4; clone_size: -; d_call: TRBD1; cdr3_nt: TGTGCCAGCAGTGACTTGGGCAGGGGGGAGGGCAATCAGCCCCAGCATTTT; cdr3_aa: CASSDLGRGEGNQPQHF
j_call: TRBJ1-3; v_call: TRBV5-1; clone_size: -; d_call: -; cdr3_nt: TGCGCCAGCAGCCCGGGGACATATGGAAACACCATATATTTT; cdr3_aa: CASSPGTYGNTIYF
j_call: TRBJ1-4; v_call: TRBV2; clone_size: few; d_call: -; cdr3_nt: TGTGCCAGCAGGATCCGGGGCGGGGCTAATGAAAAACTGTTTTTT; cdr3_aa: CASRIRGGANEKLFF
j_call: TRBJ1-5; v_call: TRBV6-6; clone_size: -; d_call: TRBD1; cdr3_nt: TGTGCCAGCAGTGACCAGGGGGCGGGCAATCAGCCCCAGCATTTT; cdr3_aa: CASSDQGAGNQPQHF
j_call: TRBJ2-3; v_call: TRBV5-1; clone_size: -; d_call: -; cdr3_nt: TGCGCCAGCAGCTGGATGGGGGTTGCTAGCGCAGATACGCAGTATTTT; cdr3_aa: CASSWMGVASADTQYF
j_call: TRBJ1-2; v_call: TRBV6-1; clone_size: -; d_call: -; cdr3_nt: TGTGCCAGCAGTGAAGAACCAGGGATTAACTATGGCTACACCTTC; cdr3_aa: CASSEEPGINYGYTF
j_call: TRBJ2-3; v_call: TRBV28; clone_size: few; d_call: TRBD2; cdr3_nt: TGTGCCAGCAGGGGAGGGGCTCAGGGCACAGATACGCAGTATTTT; cdr3_aa: CASRGGAQGTDTQYF